Following are 2 T cell receptor beta chains from one sample sequenced in a study of beta chain features in type 1 diabetes. Isolated RNA was reverse transcribed in full, so expressed TCRB transcripts were sequenced. Only in-frame clones appear in the TCRdb table, and some are missing; sequencing was by immunoSEQ multiplex PCR. This table has about 360,000 clones, roughly 12% appearing once. Specimen: naive CD4+ T cells from blood. The source is a young man in good health.

This clone was seen more than once but under ten times. This chain joins TRBV6-5 and TRBJ2-7; D is possibly TRBD2 (6 bases). V lost 6 bases and J lost 6, with 12 bases in between. Germline CDR1 reads MNHEY; CDR2 reads SVGAGI. The CDR3 length is 12 residues. For the CDR3, the DNA is TGTGCCAGCAGCACAGTTAGCGGCGAGCAGTACTTC. Protein: CASSTVSGEQYF.

The rearrangement joins TRBV7-3 to TRBJ2-2; D remains ambiguous. Germline CDR1 and CDR2: SGHTA and FQGTGA. The V end was cut by 3 bases, the J end by 0 bases, with 8 bases between. The CDR3 totals 15 residues. CDR3 in amino acids: CASSFGQTNTGELFF. DNA of the CDR3: TGTGCCAGCAGCTTTGGGCAGACGAACACCGGGGAGCTGTTTTTT.